This is a list of T cell receptor beta chains from one sample in a study of liver allograft versus peripheral blood T cells. TCRdb called the reads again in MiXCR, with one record for every CDR3 protein. Among 6,600 or so distinct CDR3 sequences listed, approximately 15% were seen once. All receptors derive from a human patient who had a liver transplant. Some T cells may be graft donor cells. Both conserved end residues are part of each CDR3. A D gene is named only where the DNA matches it firmly. Expanded clones get a size class; other rows say once, few or many, or leave the size out.

15 TRBJ2-7 TRBD2 - TRBV18 TGTGCCAGCCAACGAACTAGCGGGAGATCCTACGAGCAGTACTTC CASQRTSGRSYEQYF
16 TRBJ1-4 TRBD1 medium-sized TRBV12-3/TRBV12-4 TGTGCCAGCAGTTTATCTAGGACAGGCGGGAATGAAAAACTGTTTTTT CASSLSRTGGNEKLFF
16 TRBJ2-3 - few TRBV30 TGTGCCTGGAGTCCCCCGAGGGCCCCCGGAACAGATACGCAGTATTTT CAWSPPRAPGTDTQYF
16 TRBJ2-1 - - TRBV3-1 TGTGCCAGCAGCCAAGATGAAGTCGGCTCCTACAATGAGCAGTTCTTC CASSQDEVGSYNEQFF
15 TRBJ2-7 TRBD2 - TRBV20-1 TGCAGTGCTAGTGCCCCGGGGGGGGGAGTCTACGAGCAGTACTTC CSASAPGGGVYEQYF
16 TRBJ2-6 - medium-sized TRBV6-6 TGTGCCAGCAGGCCGGCCTCAGGGGTTGGGGCCAACGTCCTGACTTTC CASRPASGVGANVLTF
14 TRBJ2-1 TRBD2 medium-sized TRBV19 TGTGCCAGTAGCCCCCAGCGGGAATCACGGGAGCAGTTCTTC CASSPQRESREQFF
21 TRBJ2-7 TRBD2 few TRBV9 TGTGCCAGCAGCGTAGGGGCGTTAGGACTAGCGGGGGCCGAGAGCTCCTACGAGCAGTACTTC CASSVGALGLAGAESSYEQYF
13 TRBJ1-1 - medium-sized TRBV13 TGTGCCAGCAGCCAAGCCGGAGGGGCTGAAGCTTTCTTT CASSQAGGAEAFF
14 TRBJ1-2 - few TRBV9 TGTGCCAGCAGCGTAGATCCGGGAGACTATGGCTACACCTTC CASSVDPGDYGYTF
14 TRBJ2-1 TRBD2 - TRBV2 TGTGCCTCCGAAGGGGCGGGGGGTGTTAATGAGCAGTTCTTC CASEGAGGVNEQFF
19 TRBJ1-5 TRBD1 - TRBV12-3/TRBV12-4 TGTGCCAGCAGTTCCCACCGGACAGGGGGCTTTATTGGCAATCAGCCCCAGCATTTT CASSSHRTGGFIGNQPQHF
14 TRBJ1-5 - medium-sized TRBV24-1 TGTGCCACCAGTGCTGACTTTAGCAATCAGCCCCAGCATTTT CATSADFSNQPQHF
12 TRBJ1-1 - medium-sized TRBV27 TGTGCCAGCAGTTTAACTCAGGGGGAAGCTTTCTTT CASSLTQGEAFF
13 TRBJ1-5 TRBD1 - TRBV12-3/TRBV12-4 TGTGCCAGCAGTTTCAGGGGGGATCAGCCCCAGCATTTT CASSFRGDQPQHF
15 TRBJ1-2 - medium-sized TRBV6-1 TGTGCCAGCAGAACCGGGCCCACCCGGGGGTATGGCTACACCTTC CASRTGPTRGYGYTF
15 TRBJ2-7 - medium-sized TRBV20-1 TGCAGTGCTAGAAGCCCCCAGCGAGCAACCTACGAGCAGTACTTC CSARSPQRATYEQYF
15 TRBJ2-1 - many TRBV19 TGTGCCAGTAGTATAGATGAACGGGGCTACAATGAGCAGTTCTTC CASSIDERGYNEQFF
18 TRBJ1-1 - - TRBV19 TGTGCCAGTAGCACTACGGGGGGCGGGGGAAGGAGTGGAACTGAAGCTTTCTTT CASSTTGGGGRSGTEAFF
15 TRBJ1-3 - medium-sized TRBV20-1 TGCAGTGCTAGAGATGGACTCAGCTCTGGAAACACCATATATTTT CSARDGLSSGNTIYF
17 TRBJ1-1 - medium-sized TRBV6-5 TGTGCCAGCAGTTACTCGGGTAGGGGGGTTGTAGGAACTGAAGCTTTCTTT CASSYSGRGVVGTEAFF
13 TRBJ1-4 - medium-sized TRBV29-1 TGCAGCGCCAACGGAGGATCGGCTGAAAAACTGTTTTTT CSANGGSAEKLFF
14 TRBJ2-7 TRBD1 - TRBV10-3 TGTGCCATCAGTGAAGGGACAGGGCTTGGCGAGCAGTACTTC CAISEGTGLGEQYF
16 TRBJ2-1 TRBD2 few TRBV11-3 TGTGCCAGCAGCTTCGGCCTAGCGGGAGTCAGGAATGAGCAGTTCTTC CASSFGLAGVRNEQFF
17 TRBJ2-5 TRBD2 few TRBV6-1 TGTGCCAGCAGTTCGGGGCTAGCGGGGGGGGTAGGGGAGACCCAGTACTTC CASSSGLAGGVGETQYF
12 TRBJ1-5 - - TRBV28 TGTGCCATTTCGTCCGGCAATCAGCCCCAGCATTTT CAISSGNQPQHF
13 TRBJ1-6 - medium-sized TRBV27 TGTGCCAGCAGTTTATCGACCGTTTCACCCCTCCACTTT CASSLSTVSPLHF
14 TRBJ2-1 TRBD1 medium-sized TRBV6-1 TGTGCCAGCAGTGACCGACAGGGGTTGAATGAGCAGTTCTTC CASSDRQGLNEQFF
17 TRBJ2-2 - medium-sized TRBV6-1 TGTGCCAGCATTCCGACGGGGGTTGGAGTGAACACCGGGGAGCTGTTTTTT CASIPTGVGVNTGELFF
16 TRBJ2-3 - medium-sized TRBV28 TGTGCCAGCAGTTTACAAGCGGGTATTCTCACAGATACGCAGTATTTT CASSLQAGILTDTQYF
13 TRBJ1-5 - many TRBV7-9 TGTGCCAGCAGCTTAAGCGGACTGGAGCCCCAGCATTTT CASSLSGLEPQHF
18 TRBJ2-1 - medium-sized TRBV19 TGTGCCAGTAGTCCGTTCTTACCCGGGGCCAGCTCCTACAATGAGCAGTTCTTC CASSPFLPGASSYNEQFF
13 TRBJ1-6 - medium-sized TRBV6-6 TGTGCCGGAGCTTTTGGGGGGAATTCACCCCTCCACTTT CAGAFGGNSPLHF
14 TRBJ2-3 - medium-sized TRBV29-1 TGCAGCGTTAGGGCGGCCAGGGCCACAGATACGCAGTATTTT CSVRAARATDTQYF
16 TRBJ2-7 - medium-sized TRBV6-6 TGTGCCAGCAGTTGGGCTGGGGGACATGACTCCTACGAGCAGTACTTC CASSWAGGHDSYEQYF
16 TRBJ1-4 TRBD1 medium-sized TRBV28 TGTGCCAGCAGAGGAACGACAGGGGGCCAGAACGAAAAACTGTTTTTT CASRGTTGGQNEKLFF
18 TRBJ1-5 - few TRBV6-1 TGTGCCAGCAGCCCCGCGGGCCCCAGTTTCTATAGCAATCAGCCCCAGCATTTT CASSPAGPSFYSNQPQHF
16 TRBJ2-7 - - TRBV28 TGTGCCAGCAACCAGATAGAGGGACCTATTGGGGCCGAGCAGTACTTC CASNQIEGPIGAEQYF
13 TRBJ2-7 - - TRBV6-1 TGTGCCAGCAGTGCTGGGAGCTCCTACGAGCAGTACTTC CASSAGSSYEQYF
15 TRBJ2-1 - medium-sized TRBV10-3 TGTGCCATCAGAGCGACGCGTGAAGAACGGACTGAGCAGTTCTTC CAIRATREERTEQFF
16 TRBJ1-1 TRBD1 - TRBV11-2 TGTGCCAGCAGCCTCGTGACAGGGGCAATGAACACTGAAGCTTTCTTT CASSLVTGAMNTEAFF
13 TRBJ1-1 - - TRBV10-2 TGCGCCAGCAGTGAGATCGGGGTCGGTGAAGCTTTCTTT CASSEIGVGEAFF
12 TRBJ1-1 TRBD1 - TRBV3-1 TGTGCCAGCAGCCAAGGGGACAGGTGGGCTTTCTTT CASSQGDRWAFF
16 TRBJ2-5 TRBD2 many TRBV5-5 TGTGCCAGCAGCCTCCTGGGAGGGGCGAGGAAAGAGACCCAGTACTTC CASSLLGGARKETQYF
14 TRBJ1-4 - medium-sized TRBV19 TGTGCCAGCCGTGACAGACCCTCCGATGAAAAACTGTTTTTT CASRDRPSDEKLFF
17 TRBJ2-3 - - TRBV7-9 TGTGCCAGCAGCCCCCGTGTGGTTAGCGGCCCCACAGATACGCAGTATTTT CASSPRVVSGPTDTQYF
13 TRBJ1-1 - medium-sized TRBV7-9 TGTGCCAGCAGCCGGGCGGGGGACACTGAAGCTTTCTTT CASSRAGDTEAFF
17 TRBJ2-1 TRBD2 medium-sized TRBV27 TGTGCCAGCAGTAAGAGCCTAGCGGGGTTCGGATACAATGAGCAGTTCTTC CASSKSLAGFGYNEQFF
11 TRBJ1-4 - medium-sized TRBV6-1 TGTGCCAGCAGGAGGGGAGAAAAACTGTTTTTT CASRRGEKLFF
15 TRBJ1-2 - - TRBV2 TGTGCCAGCAGCCCCGGGGGAGAGATGAACTATGGCTACACCTTC CASSPGGEMNYGYTF
13 TRBJ2-5 - - TRBV24-1 TGTGCCACCAGGGGGGTGGACCAAGAGACCCAGTACTTC CATRGVDQETQYF
14 TRBJ1-2 - medium-sized TRBV7-9 TGTGCCAGCAGCTCCGGGACGGGAAGCTATGGCTACACCTTC CASSSGTGSYGYTF
14 TRBJ2-1 - medium-sized TRBV19 TGTGCCAGTAGTAGAAGGCAGGTTAACAATGAGCAGTTCTTC CASSRRQVNNEQFF
13 TRBJ1-3 - medium-sized TRBV6-5 TGTGCCAGCAGCGTGGAGACTGGAAACACCATATATTTT CASSVETGNTIYF
15 TRBJ2-2 TRBD2 medium-sized TRBV6-1 TGTGCCAGCTCGGGACTAGCGGGATACACCGGGGAGCTGTTTTTT CASSGLAGYTGELFF
15 TRBJ2-3 TRBD2 medium-sized TRBV29-1 TGCAGCGTTTTAGGCGGGGGGGCCGGCACAGATACGCAGTATTTT CSVLGGGAGTDTQYF
17 TRBJ2-3 TRBD2 medium-sized TRBV15 TGTGCCACCAGCAGAGGGATTAGCGGGAGGAGCGGAGATACGCAGTATTTT CATSRGISGRSGDTQYF
13 TRBJ1-1 - medium-sized TRBV6-1 TGTGCCAGCAGTAAAGGCAGTAACACTGAAGCTTTCTTT CASSKGSNTEAFF
15 TRBJ2-1 TRBD2 medium-sized TRBV5-4 TGTGCCAGCAGCGGACTAGCGGGGGGGCAAAGTGAGCAGTTCTTC CASSGLAGGQSEQFF